This T cell receptor (beta chain) was sequenced for a study of OX40 agonist ivuxolimab in advanced cancers. Study-wide points: The antigens recognized by the expanded peripheral T cells, that is their antigen specificity, were not determined.

The CDR3 contains 10 residues. Trimming left V 10 bases short and J 5 bases short, with 8 bases between. Germline CDR1 and CDR2: MDHEN and SYDVKM. Sequencing used immunoSEQ multiplex PCR; TCRdb keeps in-frame clones, though not all of them. Among almost 45,000 clones listed, approximately 91% were seen once. As for this clone: Its antigen remains unknown.

Sequences were derived from CD4+ or CD8+ T cells sorted from blood, sampled in a trial of the OX40 agonist ivuxolimab. The source of this sequence is an adult with an advanced solid tumor such as melanoma, head and neck, liver or kidney cancer. The chain employs TRBV28 and TRBJ2-5; D gene unclear. CDR3 DNA sequence: TGTGCCATCGGAGTGGAGACCCAGTACTTC. Residues: CAIGVETQYF.